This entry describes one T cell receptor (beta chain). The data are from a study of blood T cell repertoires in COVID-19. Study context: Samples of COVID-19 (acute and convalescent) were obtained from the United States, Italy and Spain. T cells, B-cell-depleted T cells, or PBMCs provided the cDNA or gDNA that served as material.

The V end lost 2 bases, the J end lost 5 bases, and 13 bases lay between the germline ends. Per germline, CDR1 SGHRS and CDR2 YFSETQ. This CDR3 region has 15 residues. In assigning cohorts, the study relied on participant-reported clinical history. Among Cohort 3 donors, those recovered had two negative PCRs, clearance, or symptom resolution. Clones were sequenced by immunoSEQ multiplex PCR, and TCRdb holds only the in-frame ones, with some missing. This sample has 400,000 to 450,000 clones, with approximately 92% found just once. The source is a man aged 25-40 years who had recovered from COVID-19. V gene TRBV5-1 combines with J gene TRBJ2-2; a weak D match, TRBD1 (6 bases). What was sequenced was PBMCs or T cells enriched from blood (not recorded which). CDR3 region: CASSFQGRRTGELFF. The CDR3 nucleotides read TGCGCCAGCAGCTTCCAGGGGAGAAGAACCGGGGAGCTGTTTTTT.